This T cell receptor beta chain appears in the sequencing data of a study of CD8 T cells in Susac syndrome. Points from the study as a whole: The study conceded that relatively few individuals underwent its TCR sequencing and HLA analysis.

Random hexamers were used to reverse transcribe an amount of about 0.5 to 1 ug RNA. MiXCR, applied by TCRdb to the immunoSEQ multiplex PCR reads, yields one record per CDR3 protein. This repertoire shows 200,000 to 250,000 distinct CDR3 sequences, 95% found once; its top ten account for around 0.08%. This clonotype was picked up one time. Antigen unknown. The study sequenced TCR beta in blood CD8+ and CD4+ T cells. Each multiple sclerosis control was a treatment-naive patient with relapsing-remitting disease that was either stable or active. The germline V gene has CDR1 GTSNPN and CDR2 SVGIG (reference sequence). CDR3 length: 15 residues. V lost 2 bases, J lost 2 bases, and 15 bases lay in between.

The sequence derives from a human donor with multiple sclerosis. The specimen was CD4+ T cells from PBMCs. V usage is TRBV30 and J usage is TRBJ1-1; D is unclear. The CDR3 is CAWSQLVQINTEAFF. In nucleotides, the CDR3 is TGTGCCTGGAGTCAATTGGTGCAGATTAACACTGAAGCTTTCTTT.